In this sample, the clone carrying this T cell receptor (beta chain) turned up a few times. Unique molecular identifiers were used in preparing the TCRbeta library. TCRdb re-analysed the PCR reads in MiXCR, keeping a single row per CDR3 protein. The data hold approximately 490,000 distinct CDR3 sequences, with about an eighth observed a single time. Trimming stripped 2 bases from V and 5 bases from J, with 6 bases between. Per the germline V gene, CDR1 is LGHDT and CDR2 is YNNKEL (reference sequence). The CDR3 runs to 13 residues. This sample stems from a study of T-cell reconstitution after alpha-beta-depleted transplantation in children.

The V call is TRBV3-1, the J call TRBJ2-2; D is unresolved. The sequencing used PBMCs from the stem cell graft donor, collected from the stem cell graft. The receptor comes from a human donor who donated a stem cell graft to a child with combined immunodeficiency. CDR3 region: CASSQLGTGELFF. CDR3 nucleotides: TGTGCCAGCAGCCAACTGGGGACCGGGGAGCTGTTTTTT. The full variable domain, completed using reference TRBV3-1 and TRBJ2-2, is DTAVSQTPKYLVTQMGNDKSIKCEQNLGHDTMYWYKQDSKKFLKIMFSYNNKELIINETVPNRFSPKSPDKAHLNLHINSLELGDSAVYFCASSQLGTGELFFGEGSRLTVL.